This T cell receptor beta chain appears in the sequencing data of a study of OX40 agonist ivuxolimab in advanced cancers. The wider study: In this trial design, patients received ivuxolimab intravenously at 0.01 to 10 mg/kg every 2 weeks.

Findings of the study overall: Some patients without response likewise showed low normalized clonal expansion.

About this clone: Its target is not known.

TCRdb's table, derived via immunoSEQ multiplex PCR, lists solely in-frame clones and lacks some. The table includes more than 65,000 clones, around 83% detected once. Germline-derived CDR1 and CDR2 are MNHNS and SASEGT. This CDR3 comprises 15 residues. V shed 7 bases and J 1 base; nucleotides not matched to a gene: 7. Enrollment shut out patients with autoimmune disease history or systemic immunosuppression. This rearrangement joins TRBV6-1 to TRBJ1-5, with 7 bases identical to TRBD1. This material consisted of CD4+ or CD8+ T cells sorted from blood, taken in a trial of the OX40 agonist ivuxolimab. This receptor was taken from an adult with an advanced solid tumor such as melanoma, head and neck, liver or kidney cancer. The CDR3 is CASNLRDRSNQPQHF. CDR3 sequence (DNA): TGTGCCAGCAATCTTCGGGACAGAAGCAATCAGCCCCAGCATTTT.